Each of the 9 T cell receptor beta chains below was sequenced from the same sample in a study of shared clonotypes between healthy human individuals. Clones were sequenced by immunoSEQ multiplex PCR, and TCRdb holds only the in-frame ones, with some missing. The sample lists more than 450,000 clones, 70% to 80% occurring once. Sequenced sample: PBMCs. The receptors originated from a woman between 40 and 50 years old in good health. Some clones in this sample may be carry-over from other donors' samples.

As DNA, the CDR3 is TGTGCCAGTAGTATACAGGGGGCTGTACGCGAGCAGTACTTC. This gives the protein CASSIQGAVREQYF. The rearrangement links TRBV19 to TRBJ2-7; 8 bases fit TRBD1. CDR1 and CDR2 (germline): LNHDA, SQIVND (reference sequence). This CDR3 spans 14 amino acids. V gave up 2 bases and J gave up 6 bases; unmatched junction bases: 6.

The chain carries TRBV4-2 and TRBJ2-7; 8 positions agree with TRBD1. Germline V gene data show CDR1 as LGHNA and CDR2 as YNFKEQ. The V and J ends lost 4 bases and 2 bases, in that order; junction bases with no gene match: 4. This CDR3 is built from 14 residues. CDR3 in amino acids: CASSPRDRTYEQYF. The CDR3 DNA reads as TGTGCCAGCAGCCCACGGGACAGGACCTACGAGCAGTACTTC.

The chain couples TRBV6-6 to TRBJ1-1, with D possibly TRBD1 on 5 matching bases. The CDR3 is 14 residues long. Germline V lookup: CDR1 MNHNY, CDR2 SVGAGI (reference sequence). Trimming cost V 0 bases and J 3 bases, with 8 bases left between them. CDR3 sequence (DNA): TGTGCCAGCAGTTACTCCCAAGGGGACACTGAAGCTTTCTTT. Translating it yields CASSYSQGDTEAFF.

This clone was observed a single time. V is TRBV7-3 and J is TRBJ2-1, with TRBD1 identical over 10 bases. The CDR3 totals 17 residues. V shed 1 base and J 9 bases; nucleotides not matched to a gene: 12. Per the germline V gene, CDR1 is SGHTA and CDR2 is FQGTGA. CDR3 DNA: TGTGCCAGCAGCTTAAGGCCCCGGGACAGGGGTAACGCTGAGCAGTTCTTC. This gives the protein CASSLRPRDRGNAEQFF.

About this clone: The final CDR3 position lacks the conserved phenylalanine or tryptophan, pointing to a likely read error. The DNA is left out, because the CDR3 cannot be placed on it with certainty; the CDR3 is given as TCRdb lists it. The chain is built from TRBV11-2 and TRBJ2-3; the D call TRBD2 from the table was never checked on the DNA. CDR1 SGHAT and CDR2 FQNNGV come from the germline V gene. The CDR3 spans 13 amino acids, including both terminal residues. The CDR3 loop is CASSSRLAGGPFV.

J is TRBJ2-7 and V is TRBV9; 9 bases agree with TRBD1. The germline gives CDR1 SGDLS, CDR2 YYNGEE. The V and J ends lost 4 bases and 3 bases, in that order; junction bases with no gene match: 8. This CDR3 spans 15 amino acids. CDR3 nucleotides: TGTGCCAGCAGCCCCCGGGACAGGGCGTACTACGAGCAGTACTTC. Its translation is CASSPRDRAYYEQYF.

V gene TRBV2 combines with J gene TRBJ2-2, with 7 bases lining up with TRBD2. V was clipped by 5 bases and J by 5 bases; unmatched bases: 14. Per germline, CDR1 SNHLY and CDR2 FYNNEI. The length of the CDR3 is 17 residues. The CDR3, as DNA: TGTGCCAGCAGTACCGGACTAGTTGGGGCCGGAACCGGGGAGCTGTTTTTT. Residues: CASSTGLVGAGTGELFF. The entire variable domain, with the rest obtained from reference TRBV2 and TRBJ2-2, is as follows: EPEVTQTPSHQVTQMGQEVILRCVPISNHLYFYWYRQILGQKVEFLVSFYNNEISEKSEIFDDQFSVERPDGSNFTLKIRSTKLEDSAMYFCASSTGLVGAGTGELFFGEGSRLTVL.

Written as DNA, the CDR3 is TGTGCCAGCAGCCAAAAGACAGGGAAAGAGACCCAGTACTTC. Its protein is CASSQKTGKETQYF. This chain connects TRBV5-4 to TRBJ2-5; 7 nucleotides align to TRBD1. Germline V CDR1 and CDR2: SGHNT, YYREEE (reference sequence). The CDR3 runs to 14 residues. Trimming cost V 4 bases and J 3 bases; bases outside gene matches: 6.

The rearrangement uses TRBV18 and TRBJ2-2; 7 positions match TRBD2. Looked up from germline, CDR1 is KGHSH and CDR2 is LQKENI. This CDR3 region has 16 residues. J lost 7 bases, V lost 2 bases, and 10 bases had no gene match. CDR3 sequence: CASSPWTRSIYGELFF. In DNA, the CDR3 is TGTGCCAGCTCACCATGGACTAGATCCATATACGGGGAGCTGTTTTTT.